This T cell receptor (beta chain) was recorded in a study of tissue T cells after allogeneic stem cell transplantation. The V gene's germline CDR1 is SNHLY and CDR2 FYNNEI. The CDR3 has 11 residues. In regard to this clone: Germline is not matched at one junction end, which may reflect a read error.

Steroid-refractory graft-versus-host disease after allogeneic hematopoietic cell transplant qualified adults for prospective research-autopsy enrollment. Some clones are missing from TCRdb's copy, which holds only in-frame ones; the method was immunoSEQ multiplex PCR. The table lists approximately 3,500 clones, approximately 74% of them singletons. Here the sequenced sample was left colon tissue, taken at autopsy. This clonotype originated in a male patient of 60 years or more with steroid-refractory graft-versus-host disease after an allogeneic stem cell transplant. The graft donor may account for some of the T cells. The chain links TRBV2 to TRBJ1-1, with unresolved D. CDR3 amino acids: CASMGNSEAFF. The CDR3 DNA reads TGTGCCAGCATGGGAAACAGTGAAGCTTTCTTT. The full variable domain, its missing parts supplied by reference TRBV2 and TRBJ1-1, is EPEVTQTPSHQVTQMGQEVILRCVPISNHLYFYWYRQILGQKVEFLVSFYNNEISEKSEIFDDQFSVERPDGSNFTLKIRSTKLEDSAMYFCASMGNSEAFFGQGTRLTVV.